Listed below are T cell receptor beta chains from one sample, sequenced in a study of shared clonotypes between healthy human individuals. Only in-frame clones appear in the TCRdb table, and some are missing; sequencing was by immunoSEQ multiplex PCR. The sample holds a few hundred thousand clones, roughly 91% seen once. Specimen: memory CD8+ T cells sorted from blood. All receptors derive from a man aged 18 to 29 in good health. Each CDR3 is given with its conserved first and last residue. The D gene is left open where the match is weak. Size tells how often a clone was seen (once, few, many) or the class of an expanded clone, and some rows leave it out.

>12|.|TRBJ2-1|.|TRBV10-3
TGTGCCATCAGCACCCCGCCCGGCGAGCAGTTCTTC
CAISTPPGEQFF
>16|.|TRBJ2-3|.|TRBV5-1
TGCGCCAGCCGCCTAGACTCAGGCCCCATCACAGATACGCAGTATTTT
CASRLDSGPITDTQYF
>12|.|TRBJ2-7|TRBD1|TRBV30
TGTGCCTGGAACAGGGGGCTGTACGAGCAGTACTTC
CAWNRGLYEQYF
>15|.|TRBJ2-5|.|TRBV9
TGTGCCAGCAGCGTAGTACAGGGACCGGGGGAGACCCAGTACTTC
CASSVVQGPGETQYF
>15|.|TRBJ1-2|TRBD1|TRBV28
TGTGCCAGCAGTACAAACAGGGGGCTGGGCTATGGCTACACCTTC
CASSTNRGLGYGYTF
>13|.|TRBJ2-7|.|TRBV4-1
TGCGCCAGCAGCCAACAGCGATCCTACGAGCAGTACTTC
CASSQQRSYEQYF
>17|.|TRBJ1-1|TRBD1|TRBV11-2
TGTGCCAGCAGCTTAGGGGGGACAGGGCCATTTGTTGGTGAAGCTTTCTTT
CASSLGGTGPFVGEAFF
>15|.|TRBJ2-7|TRBD1|TRBV10-3
TGTGCCATCAGTGAAATGGGACAGCCGAGCTACGAGCAGTACTTC
CAISEMGQPSYEQYF
>13|.|TRBJ2-3|.|TRBV11-2
TGTGCCAGCAAAGGGGTGAACACAGATACGCAGTATTTT
CASKGVNTDTQYF
>18|.|TRBJ2-5|.|TRBV9
TGTGCCAGCAGCGTACGGGCGGGGACGAATGCTTTACAAGAGACCCAGTACTTC
CASSVRAGTNALQETQYF
>15|few|TRBJ2-1|.|TRBV27
TGTGCCAGCAGTTTGGGGCTTGACTCCTACAATGAGCAGTTCTTC
CASSLGLDSYNEQFF
>14|.|TRBJ1-1|.|TRBV6-5
TGTGCCAGCAGTTACTCGGGGACGGGCACTGAAGCTTTCTTT
CASSYSGTGTEAFF
>15|.|TRBJ1-4|.|TRBV30
TGTGCCTGGAGCCCCTCCGGTTTGTCGAGTGAAAAACTGTTTTTT
CAWSPSGLSSEKLFF
>16|once|TRBJ2-3|.|TRBV11-2
TGTGCCAGCAGCTTGGTGGTGGGCCCCGGGACAGATACGCAGTATTTT
CASSLVVGPGTDTQYF
>13|.|TRBJ1-2|.|TRBV5-6
TGTGCCAGCAGCCCGTGGACTGTTTGGAGCTACACCTTC
CASSPWTVWSYTF
>12|.|TRBJ2-7|.|TRBV27
TGTGCCAGCAGTTTTAGGGGATACGAGCAGTACTTC
CASSFRGYEQYF
>15|once|TRBJ2-3|.|TRBV30
TGTGCCTGGAACGATGTGGGCACAAGCACAGATACGCAGTATTTT
CAWNDVGTSTDTQYF
>14|.|TRBJ1-5|TRBD1|TRBV27
TGTGCCAGCAGTCCCGGACAGGGGGTGGGGCCCCAGCATTTT
CASSPGQGVGPQHF
>15|.|TRBJ1-5|.|TRBV27
TGTGCCAGCAGTTTACGGGGGGCCATCGGTCAGCCCCAGCATTTT
CASSLRGAIGQPQHF
>18|few|TRBJ2-1|TRBD1|TRBV29-1
TGCAGCGTTGAAGGCCTTAACAGGGGGCCGAGCTCCTACAATGAGCAGTTCTTC
CSVEGLNRGPSSYNEQFF
>14|.|TRBJ1-2|.|TRBV7-2
TGTGCCAGCAGCTTAGCACAGACATCCTATGGCTACACCTTC
CASSLAQTSYGYTF
>16|few|TRBJ2-7|TRBD2|TRBV18
TGTGCCAGCTCACCAAGTGGAAGCGGGGGGGCCTACGAGCAGTACTTC
CASSPSGSGGAYEQYF
>15|.|TRBJ2-3|TRBD1|TRBV6-6
TGTGCCAGCAGAGACAGGGTATTTTGGACAGATACGCAGTATTTT
CASRDRVFWTDTQYF
>15|few|TRBJ2-1|.|TRBV5-1
TGCGCCAGCAGCTTGGAAGGGGTCTCCTACAATGAGCAGTTCTTC
CASSLEGVSYNEQFF
>13|.|TRBJ2-7|TRBD2|TRBV6-5
TGTGCCAGCAGTTACAGGGAGGGGCTCGAGCAGTACTTC
CASSYREGLEQYF
>16|.|TRBJ2-7|.|TRBV4-3
TGCGCCAGCAGCCCCGGGACTTCCCGGAGCTCCTACGAGCAGTACTTC
CASSPGTSRSSYEQYF
>12|.|TRBJ2-5|.|TRBV6-5
TGTGCCAGCAGTTCCGCCTTTTCAACCCAGTACTTC
CASSSAFSTQYF
>14|.|TRBJ2-4|.|TRBV11-2
TGTGCCAGCAGCTTAGACGGAGGGAGAGACATTCAGTACTTC
CASSLDGGRDIQYF
>14|.|TRBJ1-5|TRBD1|TRBV6-5
TGTGCCAGCAGTTACCTCCAGGGGGGTCAGCCCCAGCATTTT
CASSYLQGGQPQHF
>15|.|TRBJ2-3|.|TRBV5-1
TGCGCCAGCAGCTTCTGGGGTCTTAACACAGATACGCAGTATTTT
CASSFWGLNTDTQYF
>15|.|TRBJ2-3|TRBD2|TRBV10-2
TGCGCCAGCAGCTCCGGGACTAGCGTTGCAGATACGCAGTATTTT
CASSSGTSVADTQYF
>11|once|TRBJ1-1|TRBD1|TRBV6-6
TGTGCCAGCAGTTACTCGGACAGGACTTTCTTT
CASSYSDRTFF
>16|.|TRBJ2-2|.|TRBV28
TGTGCCAGCTCTGGGCCGGGATTCCTAAACACCGGGGAGCTGTTTTTT
CASSGPGFLNTGELFF
>12|.|TRBJ2-7|.|TRBV6-4
TGTGCCAGCACTCCAGGGTACTACGAGCAGTACTTC
CASTPGYYEQYF
>13|.|TRBJ1-1|.|TRBV12-5
TGTGCTAGTGGCCTGACCCAGAACACTGAAGCTTTCTTT
CASGLTQNTEAFF
>14|few|TRBJ2-1|TRBD1|TRBV18
TGTGCCAGCACGGGACAGCATGCATACAATGAGCAGTTCTTC
CASTGQHAYNEQFF
>16|.|TRBJ2-7|TRBD2|TRBV27
TGTGCCAGCAGTTCTGAGACTAGCGGGGTCTCCTACGAGCAGTACTTC
CASSSETSGVSYEQYF
>13|.|TRBJ2-7|.|TRBV28
TGTGCCAGCAGTCTTTCCCCAGGGGCCGAGCAGTACTTC
CASSLSPGAEQYF
>14|.|TRBJ2-7|.|TRBV16
TGTGCCAGCACCTCGGGACTGGGTACTGGCGAGCAGTACTTC
CASTSGLGTGEQYF
>15|.|TRBJ2-7|TRBD2|TRBV11-2
TGTGCCAGCAGCTTGGTAGCGGGAGGTGACTACGAGCAGTACTTC
CASSLVAGGDYEQYF
>17|.|TRBJ1-3|.|TRBV10-3
TGTGCCATCGGAGATTCCGGGACGGCTTTCTCTGGAAACACCATATATTTT
CAIGDSGTAFSGNTIYF
>15|.|TRBJ1-2|TRBD1|TRBV4-1
TGCGCCAGCAGCCAACCCGGGACAGGGGATAATGGCTACACCTTC
CASSQPGTGDNGYTF
>13|.|TRBJ2-7|.|TRBV7-9
TGTGCCAGCAGCTTAGGACCGGGGATCGAGCAGTACTTC
CASSLGPGIEQYF
>13|once|TRBJ2-7|TRBD1|TRBV5-1
TGCGCCAGCAGAACCGACAGGGTAGGCGAGCAGTACTTC
CASRTDRVGEQYF
>14|.|TRBJ2-1|TRBD2|TRBV7-6
TGTGCCAGCAGAACTTTAGCGGGAGACGTCGAGCAGTTCTTC
CASRTLAGDVEQFF
>18|.|TRBJ2-1|TRBD2|TRBV7-2
TGTGCCAGCAGCTTGATACTAGCGGTTTCCTCGGACTACAATGAGCAGTTCTTC
CASSLILAVSSDYNEQFF
>15|.|TRBJ1-2|.|TRBV5-4
TGTGCCAGCAGCTCTGGCCGGGACCCTCTGGTGGGCTACACCTTC
CASSSGRDPLVGYTF
>15|.|TRBJ2-3|TRBD2|TRBV19
TGTGCCAGTAGCCCGACTAGCGGGTTCACAGATACGCAGTATTTT
CASSPTSGFTDTQYF
>13|.|TRBJ2-7|.|TRBV29-1
TGCAGCGTTGAAGAACGGGGGCGTCGCGAGCAGTACTTC
CSVEERGRREQYF
>15|once|TRBJ1-6|.|TRBV6-1
TGTGCCAGCAGTGAAACGGCAGACTATAATTCACCCCTCCACTTT
CASSETADYNSPLHF
>16|.|TRBJ1-2|.|TRBV7-9
TGTGCCAGCAGCCTCTCGACAGACATGAGGGTATATGGCTACACCTTC
CASSLSTDMRVYGYTF
>15|once|TRBJ2-4|.|TRBV11-2
TGTGCCAGCAGCTTAGATCTAGGTAGCGTCGACATTCAGTACTTC
CASSLDLGSVDIQYF
>19|.|TRBJ2-2|TRBD2|TRBV9
TGTGCCAGCAGCGTGCCGAAAGAGGCTAGCGGGAGGGCCTTAGGGGAGCTGTTTTTT
CASSVPKEASGRALGELFF
>13|.|TRBJ2-5|.|TRBV14
TGTGCCAGCAGCTCCAGGGTCCGTGAGACCCAGTACTTC
CASSSRVRETQYF